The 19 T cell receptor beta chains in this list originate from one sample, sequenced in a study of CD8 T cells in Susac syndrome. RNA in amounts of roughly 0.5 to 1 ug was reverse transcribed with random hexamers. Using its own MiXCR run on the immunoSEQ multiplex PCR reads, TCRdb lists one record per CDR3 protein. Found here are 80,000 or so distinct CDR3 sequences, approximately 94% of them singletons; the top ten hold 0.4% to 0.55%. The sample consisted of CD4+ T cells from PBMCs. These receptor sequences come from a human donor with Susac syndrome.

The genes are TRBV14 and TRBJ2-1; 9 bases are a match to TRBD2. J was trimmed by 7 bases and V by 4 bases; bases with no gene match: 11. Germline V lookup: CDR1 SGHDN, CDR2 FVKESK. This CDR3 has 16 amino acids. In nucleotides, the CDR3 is TGTGCCAGCAGCCCGAACCCGGCGGGGGGGTTTAATGAGCAGTTCTTC. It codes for CASSPNPAGGFNEQFF.

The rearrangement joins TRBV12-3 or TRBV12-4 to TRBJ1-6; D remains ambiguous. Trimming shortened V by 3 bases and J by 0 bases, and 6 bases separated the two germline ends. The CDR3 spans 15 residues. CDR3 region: CASSLRSSYNSPLHF. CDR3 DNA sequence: TGTGCCAGCAGTTTGAGGAGCTCCTATAATTCACCCCTCCACTTT.

CDR3 residues: CASSLGSVGTGYNEQFF. The CDR3 DNA reads TGCGCCAGCAGCTTGGGGTCCGTCGGGACGGGGTACAATGAGCAGTTCTTC. The chain recombines TRBV5-1 with TRBJ2-1; D tentatively fits TRBD1 or TRBD2 (5 bases each). This CDR3 has 17 residues. CDR1 and CDR2 from the germline V gene are SGHRS and YFSETQ. The V end was cut by 0 bases, the J end by 4 bases, with 17 bases between.

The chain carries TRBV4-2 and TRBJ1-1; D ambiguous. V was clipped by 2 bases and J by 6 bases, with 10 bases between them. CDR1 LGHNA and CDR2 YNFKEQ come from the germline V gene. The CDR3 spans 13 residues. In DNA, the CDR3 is TGTGCCAGCAGCCAAATTGGAGTAGCTGAAGCTTTCTTT. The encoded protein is CASSQIGVAEAFF.

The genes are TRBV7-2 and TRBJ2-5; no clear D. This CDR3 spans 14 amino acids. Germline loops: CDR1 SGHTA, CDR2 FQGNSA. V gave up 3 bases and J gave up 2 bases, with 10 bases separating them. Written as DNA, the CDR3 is TGTGCCAGCAGCTTTGAGACAATACAAGAGACCCAGTACTTC. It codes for CASSFETIQETQYF. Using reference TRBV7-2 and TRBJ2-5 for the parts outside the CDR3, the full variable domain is GAGVSQSPSNKVTEKGKDVELRCDPISGHTALYWYRQSLGQGLEFLIYFQGNSAPDKSGLPSDRFSAERTGGSVSTLTIQRTQQEDSAVYLCASSFETIQETQYFGPGTRLLVL.

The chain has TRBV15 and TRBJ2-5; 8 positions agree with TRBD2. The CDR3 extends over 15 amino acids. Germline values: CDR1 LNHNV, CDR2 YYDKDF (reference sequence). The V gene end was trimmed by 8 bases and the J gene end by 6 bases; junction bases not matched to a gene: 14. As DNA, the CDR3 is TGTGCCACCGAGCCCGGCGAGCGGGGGTTACAGACCCAGTACTTC. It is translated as CATEPGERGLQTQYF.

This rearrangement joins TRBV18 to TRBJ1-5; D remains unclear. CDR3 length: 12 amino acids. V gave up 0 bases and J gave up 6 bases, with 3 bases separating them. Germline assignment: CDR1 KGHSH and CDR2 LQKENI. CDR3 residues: CASSPPGQPQHF. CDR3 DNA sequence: TGTGCCAGCTCACCACCGGGTCAGCCCCAGCATTTT.

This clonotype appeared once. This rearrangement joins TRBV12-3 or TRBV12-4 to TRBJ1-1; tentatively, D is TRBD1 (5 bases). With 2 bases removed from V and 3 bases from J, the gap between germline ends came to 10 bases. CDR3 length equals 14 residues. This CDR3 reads CASSLNSGHTEAFF. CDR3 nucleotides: TGTGCCAGCAGTTTAAATTCGGGACACACTGAAGCTTTCTTT.

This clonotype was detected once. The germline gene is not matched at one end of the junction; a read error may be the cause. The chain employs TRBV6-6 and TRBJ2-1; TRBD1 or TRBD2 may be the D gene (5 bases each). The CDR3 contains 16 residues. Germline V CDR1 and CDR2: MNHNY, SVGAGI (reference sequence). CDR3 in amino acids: CASSYSPPGLTNEQLF. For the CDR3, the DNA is TGTGCCAGCAGTTACTCCCCGCCGGGGCTCACCAATGAGCAGCTCTTC.

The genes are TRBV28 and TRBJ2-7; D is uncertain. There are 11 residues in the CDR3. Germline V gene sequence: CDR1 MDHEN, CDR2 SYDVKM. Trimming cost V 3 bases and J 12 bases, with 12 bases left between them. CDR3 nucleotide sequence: TGTGCCAGCAGTTTGCAGGACGCCAGGTACTTC. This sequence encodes CASSLQDARYF.

The DNA for the CDR3 is TGTGCCAGCAGTGACGGGGACAGGGTTATGAACTATGGCTACACCTTC. Translating it yields CASSDGDRVMNYGYTF. The J gene is TRBJ1-2, the V gene TRBV2; 9 bases map to TRBD1. J gave up 2 bases and V 3 bases, and 7 bases lay outside the gene matches. CDR1 and CDR2 (germline): SNHLY, FYNNEI. This CDR3 comprises 16 residues. Full variable domain (remainder filled in from reference TRBV2 and TRBJ1-2): EPEVTQTPSHQVTQMGQEVILRCVPISNHLYFYWYRQILGQKVEFLVSFYNNEISEKSEIFDDQFSVERPDGSNFTLKIRSTKLEDSAMYFCASSDGDRVMNYGYTFGSGTRLTVV.

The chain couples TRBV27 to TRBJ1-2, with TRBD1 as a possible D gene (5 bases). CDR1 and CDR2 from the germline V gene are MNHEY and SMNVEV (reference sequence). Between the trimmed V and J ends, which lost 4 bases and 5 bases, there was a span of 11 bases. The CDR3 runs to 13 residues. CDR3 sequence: CASSSPKGYGYTF. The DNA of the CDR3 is TGTGCCAGCAGTTCTCCGAAGGGGTATGGCTACACCTTC.

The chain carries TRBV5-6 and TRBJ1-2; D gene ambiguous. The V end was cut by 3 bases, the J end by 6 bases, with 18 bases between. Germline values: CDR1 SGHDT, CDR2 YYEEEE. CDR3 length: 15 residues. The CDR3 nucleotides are TGTGCCAGCAGCTCGGTGGGCGGCGCGAAGGATGGCTACACCTTC. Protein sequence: CASSSVGGAKDGYTF.

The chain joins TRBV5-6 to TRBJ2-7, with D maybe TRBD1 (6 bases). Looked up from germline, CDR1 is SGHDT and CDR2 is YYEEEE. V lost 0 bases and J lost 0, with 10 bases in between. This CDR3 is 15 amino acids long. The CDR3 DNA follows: TGTGCCAGCAGCTTGGATACAGGGAGCTCCTACGAGCAGTACTTC. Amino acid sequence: CASSLDTGSSYEQYF.

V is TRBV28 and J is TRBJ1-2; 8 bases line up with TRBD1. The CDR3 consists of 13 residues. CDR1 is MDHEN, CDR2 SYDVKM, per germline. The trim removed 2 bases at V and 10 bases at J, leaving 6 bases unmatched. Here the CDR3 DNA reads TGTGCCAGCAGTTTACAGGGGGCAATACTCTACACCTTC. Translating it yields CASSLQGAILYTF.

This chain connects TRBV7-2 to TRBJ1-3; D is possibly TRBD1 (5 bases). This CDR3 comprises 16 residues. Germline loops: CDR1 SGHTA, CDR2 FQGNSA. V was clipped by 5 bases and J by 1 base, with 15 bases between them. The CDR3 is CASSGGDLRSGNTIYF. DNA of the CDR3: TGTGCCAGCAGCGGGGGGGACCTAAGATCTGGAAACACCATATATTTT. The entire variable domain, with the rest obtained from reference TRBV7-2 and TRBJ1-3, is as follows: GAGVSQSPSNKVTEKGKDVELRCDPISGHTALYWYRQSLGQGLEFLIYFQGNSAPDKSGLPSDRFSAERTGGSVSTLTIQRTQQEDSAVYLCASSGGDLRSGNTIYFGEGSWLTVV.

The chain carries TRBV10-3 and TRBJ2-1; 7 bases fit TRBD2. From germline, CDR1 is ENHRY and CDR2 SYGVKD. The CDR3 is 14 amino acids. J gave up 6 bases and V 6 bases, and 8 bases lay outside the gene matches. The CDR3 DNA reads TGTGCCATCAGGGGGGAGGGGCTGGGCAATGAGCAGTTCTTC. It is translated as CAIRGEGLGNEQFF.

As DNA, the CDR3 is TGCAGTGCTAGATTGCGAGTCACAGATACGCAGTATTTT. Protein product: CSARLRVTDTQYF. The V gene is TRBV20-1, the J gene TRBJ2-3, with no clear D. The CDR3 has 13 amino acids. Trimming removed 2 bases at V and 2 bases at J, with 8 bases between. CDR1 is DFQATT, CDR2 SNEGSKA, per germline (reference sequence).

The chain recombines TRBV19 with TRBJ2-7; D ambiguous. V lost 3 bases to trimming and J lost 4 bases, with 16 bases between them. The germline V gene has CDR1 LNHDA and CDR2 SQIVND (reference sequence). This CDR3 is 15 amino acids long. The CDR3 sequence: CASSIGLSITYEQYF. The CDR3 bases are TGTGCCAGTAGTATTGGCCTCAGTATAACGTACGAGCAGTACTTC.